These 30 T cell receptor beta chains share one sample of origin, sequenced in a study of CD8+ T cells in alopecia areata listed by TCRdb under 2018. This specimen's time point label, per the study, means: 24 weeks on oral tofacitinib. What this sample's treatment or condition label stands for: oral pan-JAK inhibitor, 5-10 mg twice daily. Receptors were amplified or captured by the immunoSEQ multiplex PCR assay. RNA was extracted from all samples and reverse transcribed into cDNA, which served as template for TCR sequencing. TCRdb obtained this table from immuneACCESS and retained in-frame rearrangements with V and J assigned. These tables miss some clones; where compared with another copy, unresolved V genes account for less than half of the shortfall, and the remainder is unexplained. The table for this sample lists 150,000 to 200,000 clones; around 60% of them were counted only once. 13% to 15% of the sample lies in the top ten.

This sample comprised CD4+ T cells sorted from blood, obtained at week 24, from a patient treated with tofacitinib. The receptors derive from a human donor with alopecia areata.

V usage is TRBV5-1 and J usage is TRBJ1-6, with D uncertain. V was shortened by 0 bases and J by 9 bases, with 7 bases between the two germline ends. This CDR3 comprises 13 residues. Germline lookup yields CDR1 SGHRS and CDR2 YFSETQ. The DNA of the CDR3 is TGCGCCAGCAGCTTGGGTCGGAGTTCACCCCTCCACTTT. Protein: CASSLGRSSPLHF.

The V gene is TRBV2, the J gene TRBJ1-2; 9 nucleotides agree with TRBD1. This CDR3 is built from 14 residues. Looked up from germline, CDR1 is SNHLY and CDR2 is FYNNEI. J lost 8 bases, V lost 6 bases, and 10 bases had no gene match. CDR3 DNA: TGTGCCAGCAGCCCGATTAACAGGGGGCTGGGCTACACCTTC. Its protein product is CASSPINRGLGYTF.

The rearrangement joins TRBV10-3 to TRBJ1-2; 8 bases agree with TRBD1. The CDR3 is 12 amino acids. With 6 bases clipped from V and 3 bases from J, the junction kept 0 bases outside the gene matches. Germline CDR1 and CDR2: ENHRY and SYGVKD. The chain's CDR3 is CAIRDRDYGYTF. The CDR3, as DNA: TGTGCCATCAGGGACAGGGACTATGGCTACACCTTC.

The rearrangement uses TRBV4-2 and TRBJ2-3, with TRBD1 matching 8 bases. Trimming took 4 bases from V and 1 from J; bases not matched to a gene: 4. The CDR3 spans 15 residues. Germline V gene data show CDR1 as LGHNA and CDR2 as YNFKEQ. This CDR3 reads CASSPGQDRTDTQYF. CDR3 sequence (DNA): TGTGCCAGCAGCCCGGGACAGGATCGCACAGATACGCAGTATTTT.

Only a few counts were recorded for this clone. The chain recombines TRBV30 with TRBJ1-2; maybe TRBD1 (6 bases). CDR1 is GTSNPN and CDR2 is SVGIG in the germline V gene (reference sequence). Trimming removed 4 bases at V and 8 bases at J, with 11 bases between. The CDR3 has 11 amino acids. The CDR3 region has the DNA TGTGCCTGGACCGAGGGGGAAGGCTACACCTTC. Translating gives CAWTEGEGYTF.

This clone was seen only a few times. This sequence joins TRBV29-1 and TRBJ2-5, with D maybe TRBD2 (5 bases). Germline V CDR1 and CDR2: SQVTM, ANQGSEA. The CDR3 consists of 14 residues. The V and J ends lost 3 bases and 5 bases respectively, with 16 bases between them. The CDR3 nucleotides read TGCAGCGTTGATTTGGTGGGGAGCTTTGAGACCCAGTACTTC. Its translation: CSVDLVGSFETQYF.

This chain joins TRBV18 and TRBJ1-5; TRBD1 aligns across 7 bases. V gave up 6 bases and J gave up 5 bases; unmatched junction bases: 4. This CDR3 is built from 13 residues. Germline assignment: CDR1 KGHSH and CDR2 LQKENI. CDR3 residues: CASSPGQHQPQHF. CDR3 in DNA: TGTGCCAGCTCCCCGGGACAGCATCAGCCCCAGCATTTT.

CDR3 in amino acids: CSVIKDTLYGANVLTF. The CDR3 DNA is TGCAGCGTAATAAAGGACACACTTTATGGGGCCAACGTCCTGACTTTC. V gene TRBV29-1 combines with J gene TRBJ2-6, with a possible D match to TRBD1 (5 bases). Germline CDR1 SQVTM, CDR2 ANQGSEA. The length of the CDR3 is 16 residues. V was trimmed by 6 bases and J by 3 bases, leaving 18 bases between them.

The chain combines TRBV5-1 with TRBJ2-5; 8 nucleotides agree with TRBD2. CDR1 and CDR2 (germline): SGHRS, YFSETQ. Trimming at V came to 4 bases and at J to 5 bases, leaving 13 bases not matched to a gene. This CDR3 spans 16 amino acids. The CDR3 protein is CASSPGTRGGFETQYF. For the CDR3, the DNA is TGCGCCAGCAGCCCCGGAACACGGGGGGGCTTTGAGACCCAGTACTTC.

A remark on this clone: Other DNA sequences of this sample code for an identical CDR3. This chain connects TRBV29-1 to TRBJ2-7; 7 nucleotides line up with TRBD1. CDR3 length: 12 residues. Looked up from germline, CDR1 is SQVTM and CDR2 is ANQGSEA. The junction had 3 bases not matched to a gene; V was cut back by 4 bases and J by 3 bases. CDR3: CSVVAGGYEQYF. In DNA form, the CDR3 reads TGCAGCGTTGTAGCAGGGGGCTACGAGCAGTACTTC.

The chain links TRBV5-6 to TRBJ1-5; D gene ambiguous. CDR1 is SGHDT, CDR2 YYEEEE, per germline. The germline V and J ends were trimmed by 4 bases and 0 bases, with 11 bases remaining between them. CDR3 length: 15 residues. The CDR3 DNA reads TGTGCCAGCAGCAGGGAATCGACTAGCAATCAGCCCCAGCATTTT. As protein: CASSRESTSNQPQHF.

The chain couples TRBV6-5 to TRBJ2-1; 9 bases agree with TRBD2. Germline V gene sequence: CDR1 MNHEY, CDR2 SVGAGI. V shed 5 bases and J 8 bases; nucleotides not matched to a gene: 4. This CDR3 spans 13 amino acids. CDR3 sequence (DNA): TGTGCCAGCAGTCCGCGGGGGGGCTATGAGCAGTTCTTC. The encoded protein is CASSPRGGYEQFF.

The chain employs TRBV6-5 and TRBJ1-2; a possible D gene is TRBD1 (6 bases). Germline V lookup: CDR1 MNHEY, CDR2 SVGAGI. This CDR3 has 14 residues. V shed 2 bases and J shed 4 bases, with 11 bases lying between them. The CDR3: CASSYGGQTYGYTF. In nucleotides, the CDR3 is TGTGCCAGCAGTTACGGCGGACAGACCTATGGCTACACCTTC.

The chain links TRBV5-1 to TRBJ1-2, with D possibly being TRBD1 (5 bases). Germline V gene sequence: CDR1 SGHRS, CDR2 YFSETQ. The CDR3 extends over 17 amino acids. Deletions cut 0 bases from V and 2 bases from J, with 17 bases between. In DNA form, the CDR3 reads TGCGCCAGCAGCTTGGGACCCCAGGGTACGGGGAACTATGGCTACACCTTC. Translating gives CASSLGPQGTGNYGYTF.

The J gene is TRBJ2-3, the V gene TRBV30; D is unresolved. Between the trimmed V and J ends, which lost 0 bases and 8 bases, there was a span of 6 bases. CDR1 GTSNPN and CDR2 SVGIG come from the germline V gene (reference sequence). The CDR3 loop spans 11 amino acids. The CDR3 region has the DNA TGTGCCTGGAGTGTACGGGTTACGCAGTATTTT. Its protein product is CAWSVRVTQYF.

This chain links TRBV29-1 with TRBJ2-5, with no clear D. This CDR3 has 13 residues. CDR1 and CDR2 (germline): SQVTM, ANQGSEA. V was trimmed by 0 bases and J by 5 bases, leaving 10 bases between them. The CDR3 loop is CSVEDTGRETQYF. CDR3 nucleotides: TGCAGCGTTGAAGATACCGGGCGGGAGACCCAGTACTTC.

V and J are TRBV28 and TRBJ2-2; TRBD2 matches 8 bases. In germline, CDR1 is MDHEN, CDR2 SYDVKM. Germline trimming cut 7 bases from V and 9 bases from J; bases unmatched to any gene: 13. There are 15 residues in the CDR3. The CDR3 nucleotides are TGTGCCAGCAATATTGGGCGGGGGGCTTCCCGGGAGCTGTTTTTT. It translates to CASNIGRGASRELFF.

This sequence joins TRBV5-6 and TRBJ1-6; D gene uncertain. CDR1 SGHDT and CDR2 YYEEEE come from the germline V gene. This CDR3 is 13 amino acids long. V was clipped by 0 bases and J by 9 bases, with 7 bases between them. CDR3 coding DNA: TGTGCCAGCAGCTTGGGGGCCCGTTCACCCCTCCACTTT. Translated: CASSLGARSPLHF.

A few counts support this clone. CDR3 protein: CAISGTGLDSPLHF. Written as DNA, the CDR3 is TGTGCCATCAGTGGGACAGGGTTAGATTCACCCCTCCACTTT. The V gene is TRBV10-3, the J gene TRBJ1-6, with 8 bases fitting TRBD1. V lost 4 bases, J lost 8 bases, and 4 bases stayed unmatched. CDR1 is ENHRY and CDR2 is SYGVKD in the germline V gene. This CDR3 contains 14 residues.

This CDR3 reads CAWSGPTGGNYNEQFF. CDR3 bases: TGTGCCTGGAGTGGGCCGACAGGGGGGAACTACAATGAGCAGTTCTTC. V gene TRBV30 combines with J gene TRBJ2-1, with 9 nucleotides matching TRBD1. There are 16 residues in the CDR3. The trim removed 1 base at V and 3 bases at J, leaving 7 bases unmatched. Germline CDR1 and CDR2: GTSNPN and SVGIG (reference sequence).

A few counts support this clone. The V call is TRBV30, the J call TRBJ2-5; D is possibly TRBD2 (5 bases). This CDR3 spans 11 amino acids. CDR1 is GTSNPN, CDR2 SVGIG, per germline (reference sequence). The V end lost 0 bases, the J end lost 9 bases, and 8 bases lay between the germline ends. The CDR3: CAWSVRDPQYF. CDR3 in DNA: TGTGCCTGGAGTGTACGGGATCCCCAGTACTTC.

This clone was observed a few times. The CDR3 is CSVQMDRALYGYTF. CDR3 DNA: TGCAGCGTGCAAATGGACAGGGCCCTTTATGGCTACACCTTC. V and J are TRBV29-1 and TRBJ1-2; 8 bases are a match to TRBD1. J was trimmed by 5 bases and V by 6 bases; bases with no gene match: 11. The CDR3 totals 14 residues. Germline V gene sequence: CDR1 SQVTM, CDR2 ANQGSEA.

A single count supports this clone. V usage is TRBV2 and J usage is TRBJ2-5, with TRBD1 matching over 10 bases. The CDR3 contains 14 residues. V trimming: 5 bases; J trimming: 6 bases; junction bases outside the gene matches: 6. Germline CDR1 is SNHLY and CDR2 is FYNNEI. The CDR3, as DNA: TGTGCCAGCAGTCCCCGGACAGGGGGTCAGACCCAGTACTTC. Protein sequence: CASSPRTGGQTQYF.

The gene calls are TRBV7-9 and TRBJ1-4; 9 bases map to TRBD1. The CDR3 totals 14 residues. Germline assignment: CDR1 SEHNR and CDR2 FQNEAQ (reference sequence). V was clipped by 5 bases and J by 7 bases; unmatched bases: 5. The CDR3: CASSKGQGFEKLFF. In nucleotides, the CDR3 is TGTGCCAGCAGCAAGGGACAGGGCTTTGAAAAACTGTTTTTT. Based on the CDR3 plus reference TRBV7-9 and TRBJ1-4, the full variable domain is DTGVSQNPRHKITKRGQNVTFRCDPISEHNRLYWYRQTLGQGPEFLTYFQNEAQLEKSRLLSDRFSAERPKGSFSTLEIQRTEQGDSAMYLCASSKGQGFEKLFFGSGTQLSVL.

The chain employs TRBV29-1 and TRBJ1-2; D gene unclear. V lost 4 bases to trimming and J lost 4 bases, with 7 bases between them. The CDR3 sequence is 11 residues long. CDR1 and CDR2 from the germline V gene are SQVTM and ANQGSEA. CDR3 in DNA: TGCAGCGTTGCCCCGGCCTATGGCTACACCTTC. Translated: CSVAPAYGYTF.

The CDR3 loop reads CATTQDRAPGELFF. The CDR3 DNA sequence: TGTGCCACCACCCAGGACAGGGCGCCCGGGGAGCTGTTTTTT. J is TRBJ2-2 and V is TRBV15; 8 bases match TRBD1. Unmatched junction bases numbered 7, after V lost 7 bases and J lost 6 bases. In germline, CDR1 is LNHNV, CDR2 YYDKDF (reference sequence). The CDR3 has 14 amino acids.

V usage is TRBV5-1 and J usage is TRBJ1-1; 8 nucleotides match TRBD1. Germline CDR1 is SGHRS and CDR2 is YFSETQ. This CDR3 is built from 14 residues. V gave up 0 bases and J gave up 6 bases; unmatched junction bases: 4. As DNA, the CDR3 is TGCGCCAGCAGCTTGGGTGGGACAGGCCCTGAAGCTTTCTTT. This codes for CASSLGGTGPEAFF.

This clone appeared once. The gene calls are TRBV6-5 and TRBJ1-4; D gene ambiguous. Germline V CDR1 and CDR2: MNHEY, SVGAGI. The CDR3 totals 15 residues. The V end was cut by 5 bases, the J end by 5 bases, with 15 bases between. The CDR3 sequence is CASSTLRSRNEKLFF. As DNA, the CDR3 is TGTGCCAGCAGTACCCTAAGATCGAGAAATGAAAAACTGTTTTTT.

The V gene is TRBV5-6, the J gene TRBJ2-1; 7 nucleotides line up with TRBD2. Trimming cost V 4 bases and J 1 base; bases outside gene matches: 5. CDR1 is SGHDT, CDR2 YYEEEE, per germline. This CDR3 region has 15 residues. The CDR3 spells CASSQLGGSYNEQFF. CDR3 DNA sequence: TGTGCCAGCAGCCAATTGGGGGGGTCCTACAATGAGCAGTTCTTC. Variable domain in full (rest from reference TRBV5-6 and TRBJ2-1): DAGVTQSPTHLIKTRGQQVTLRCSPKSGHDTVSWYQQALGQGPQFIFQYYEEEERQRGNFPDRFSGHQFPNYSSELNVNALLLGDSALYLCASSQLGGSYNEQFFGPGTRLTVL.

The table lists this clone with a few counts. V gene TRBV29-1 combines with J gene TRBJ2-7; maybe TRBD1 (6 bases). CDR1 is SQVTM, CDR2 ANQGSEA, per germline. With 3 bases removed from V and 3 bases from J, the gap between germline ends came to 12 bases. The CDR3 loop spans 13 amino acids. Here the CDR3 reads CSVEGDRFYEQYF. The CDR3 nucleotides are TGCAGCGTTGAGGGAGACAGGTTCTACGAGCAGTACTTC.